The rows below give T cell receptor beta chains drawn from one sample of a study of cytomegalovirus exposure and HLA in healthy donors. TCRdb's table, derived via immunoSEQ multiplex PCR, lists solely in-frame clones and lacks some. The sample has more than 60,000 clones; roughly 70% are singletons. What was sequenced was PBMCs. The source is a man aged 40-50 years in good health and CMV-seropositive. CDR3s include the opening cysteine and the closing phenylalanine or tryptophan. The order of the fields is D gene, clone size, J gene, V gene, CDR3 DNA, CDR3 protein. D genes are given only for firm matches. Clone size is shown for a subset of rows, as once, few, many or a class of expanded clone.

D gene: TRBD2; clone size: few; J gene: TRBJ2-1; V gene: TRBV7-2; CDR3 DNA: TGTGCCAGCAGCTTATCTGGACTAGCGGGAGTATCCAATGAGCAGTTCTTC; CDR3 protein: CASSLSGLAGVSNEQFF
D gene: -; clone size: -; J gene: TRBJ1-2; V gene: TRBV2; CDR3 DNA: TGTGCCAGCAGTGAATGGAGACAGAACAACTATGGCTACACCTTC; CDR3 protein: CASSEWRQNNYGYTF
D gene: -; clone size: -; J gene: TRBJ2-1; V gene: TRBV2; CDR3 DNA: TGTGCCAGCAGTGTCGGAAGCGGTGAGCAGTTCTTC; CDR3 protein: CASSVGSGEQFF
D gene: TRBD2; clone size: -; J gene: TRBJ2-3; V gene: TRBV5-1; CDR3 DNA: TGCGCCAGCAGCTTGGGAGTCGCGGGAGGGTGGACAGATACGCAGTATTTT; CDR3 protein: CASSLGVAGGWTDTQYF
D gene: -; clone size: -; J gene: TRBJ1-6; V gene: TRBV6-5; CDR3 DNA: TGTGCCAGCACTCTTAGTGCTAATTCACCCCTCCACTTT; CDR3 protein: CASTLSANSPLHF
D gene: -; clone size: -; J gene: TRBJ2-1; V gene: TRBV27; CDR3 DNA: TGTGCCAGCAGTTTTAGTTGGGGAGTCGAGCAGTTCTTC; CDR3 protein: CASSFSWGVEQFF
D gene: TRBD2; clone size: -; J gene: TRBJ2-1; V gene: TRBV6-5; CDR3 DNA: TGTGCCAGCAGATCCGGGACTAGCGGGATTGGTGAGCAGTTCTTC; CDR3 protein: CASRSGTSGIGEQFF
D gene: TRBD1; clone size: -; J gene: TRBJ1-1; V gene: TRBV5-5; CDR3 DNA: TGTGCCAGCAGCTATAGGACAGGGTACACTGAAGCTTTCTTT; CDR3 protein: CASSYRTGYTEAFF
D gene: TRBD1; clone size: -; J gene: TRBJ2-7; V gene: TRBV28; CDR3 DNA: TGTGCCAGCACCTTAGGGACAGGGAAATACGAGCAGTACTTC; CDR3 protein: CASTLGTGKYEQYF
D gene: TRBD1; clone size: -; J gene: TRBJ2-2; V gene: TRBV11-2; CDR3 DNA: TGTGCCAGCAGCTTAGGTCGGGACAGGTCTCTCGGGAGCGGGGAGCTGTTTTTT; CDR3 protein: CASSLGRDRSLGSGELFF
D gene: -; clone size: few; J gene: TRBJ1-2; V gene: TRBV7-9; CDR3 DNA: TGTGCCAGCAGCTTAGCGGAGGGCGTAACGTTCGGCTACACCTTC; CDR3 protein: CASSLAEGVTFGYTF
D gene: TRBD2; clone size: once; J gene: TRBJ2-1; V gene: TRBV2; CDR3 DNA: TGTGCCAGCAGCTCACTAGCGGGAGGTTACAATGAGCAGTTCTTC; CDR3 protein: CASSSLAGGYNEQFF
D gene: -; clone size: -; J gene: TRBJ2-6; V gene: TRBV2; CDR3 DNA: TGTGCCAGCCTTAGCGACTCTGGGGCCAACGTCCTGACTTTC; CDR3 protein: CASLSDSGANVLTF
D gene: -; clone size: -; J gene: TRBJ1-2; V gene: TRBV6-5; CDR3 DNA: TGTGCCAGCAGTTACGGGGCGGGACCTTCTAACTATGGCTACACCTTC; CDR3 protein: CASSYGAGPSNYGYTF
D gene: TRBD1; clone size: few; J gene: TRBJ2-7; V gene: TRBV7-8; CDR3 DNA: TGTGCCAGCAGCTTAGGAGTGGTCGTGACAGGGTCCTACGAGCAGTACTTC; CDR3 protein: CASSLGVVVTGSYEQYF
D gene: -; clone size: -; J gene: TRBJ1-2; V gene: TRBV4-3; CDR3 DNA: TGCGCCAGCAGCCGGTCATGGGAGGGGGACTATGGCTATGGCTACACCTTC; CDR3 protein: CASSRSWEGDYGYGYTF
D gene: -; clone size: few; J gene: TRBJ2-3; V gene: TRBV19; CDR3 DNA: TGTGCCAGTAGTATATCTGGCCCGCCAGATACGCAGTATTTT; CDR3 protein: CASSISGPPDTQYF
D gene: -; clone size: few; J gene: TRBJ2-1; V gene: TRBV2; CDR3 DNA: TGTGCCAGCAGTGAATCAACACAGGTAGTTGAGCAGTTCTTC; CDR3 protein: CASSESTQVVEQFF
D gene: TRBD1; clone size: -; J gene: TRBJ1-2; V gene: TRBV6-1; CDR3 DNA: TGTGCCAGCAGATCGACAGGGGGCCGCGGCTACACCTTC; CDR3 protein: CASRSTGGRGYTF
D gene: TRBD1; clone size: -; J gene: TRBJ1-2; V gene: TRBV4-1; CDR3 DNA: TGCGCCAGCAGCCAAGAAGGGGCAGGGGGGAACTATGGCTACACCTTC; CDR3 protein: CASSQEGAGGNYGYTF
D gene: -; clone size: -; J gene: TRBJ1-2; V gene: TRBV28; CDR3 DNA: TGTGCCAGCAGCCCGGGGTTGGGTAATGGCTACACCTTC; CDR3 protein: CASSPGLGNGYTF
D gene: TRBD1; clone size: -; J gene: TRBJ1-1; V gene: TRBV27; CDR3 DNA: TGTGCCAGCACCCCCCGGCAGGGGGCAGGCGGCACTGAAGCTTTCTTT; CDR3 protein: CASTPRQGAGGTEAFF
D gene: TRBD2; clone size: -; J gene: TRBJ2-5; V gene: TRBV19; CDR3 DNA: TGTGCCAGTAGAGCGACTAGCGGCCCCAAGGAGACCCAGTACTTC; CDR3 protein: CASRATSGPKETQYF
D gene: -; clone size: -; J gene: TRBJ1-3; V gene: TRBV25-1; CDR3 DNA: TGTGCCAGCAGTGAAGGGAGAATCACTGGAAACACCATATATTTT; CDR3 protein: CASSEGRITGNTIYF
D gene: TRBD2; clone size: -; J gene: TRBJ2-7; V gene: TRBV12-5; CDR3 DNA: TGTGCTAGTGGTTTGGCCTCCTCCACTAGCGGGTGGTACGAGCAGTACTTC; CDR3 protein: CASGLASSTSGWYEQYF
D gene: TRBD2; clone size: -; J gene: TRBJ2-5; V gene: TRBV11-3; CDR3 DNA: TGTGCCAGCAGCTTAGGCGGGAGAGAGACCCAGTACTTC; CDR3 protein: CASSLGGRETQYF
D gene: -; clone size: -; J gene: TRBJ2-5; V gene: TRBV6-1; CDR3 DNA: TGTGCCAGCAGTGAACTCCGGGAGACCCAGTACTTC; CDR3 protein: CASSELRETQYF
D gene: TRBD2; clone size: -; J gene: TRBJ2-5; V gene: TRBV9; CDR3 DNA: TGTGCCAGCAGCCCCTCGGGGGTTGGACTAGCAGAGACCCAGTACTTC; CDR3 protein: CASSPSGVGLAETQYF